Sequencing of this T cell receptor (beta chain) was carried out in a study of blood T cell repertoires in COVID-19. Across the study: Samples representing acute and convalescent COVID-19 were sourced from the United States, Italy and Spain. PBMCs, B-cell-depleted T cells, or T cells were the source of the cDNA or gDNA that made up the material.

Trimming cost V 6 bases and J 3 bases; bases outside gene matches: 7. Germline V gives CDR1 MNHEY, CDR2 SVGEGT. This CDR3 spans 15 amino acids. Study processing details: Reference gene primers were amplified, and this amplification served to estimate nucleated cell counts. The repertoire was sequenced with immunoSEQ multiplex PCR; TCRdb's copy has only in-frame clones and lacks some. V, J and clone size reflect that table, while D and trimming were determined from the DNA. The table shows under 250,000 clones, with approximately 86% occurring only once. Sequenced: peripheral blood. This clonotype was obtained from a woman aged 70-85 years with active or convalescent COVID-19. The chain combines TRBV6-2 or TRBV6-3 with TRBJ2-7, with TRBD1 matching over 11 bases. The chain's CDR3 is CASSPAGTGGYEQYF. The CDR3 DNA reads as TGTGCCAGCAGCCCGGCCGGGACAGGGGGCTACGAGCAGTACTTC.